The text below deals with one TCR beta chain. Its antigen is currently unknown. The data were taken from a study of coeliac disease. Study results and limitations: Active celiac intraepithelial and lamina propria samples had lower TRB and TRG clonality than control samples. According to the authors, this method cannot detect gliadin-specific T cells in an unbiased way. TRB repertoires were largely private, with most amino acid sequences found in only one sample.

The V and J ends lost 1 base and 0 bases, in that order; junction bases with no gene match: 4. The length of the CDR3 is 17 residues. The V gene's germline CDR1 is MDHEN and CDR2 SYDVKM. Here immunoSEQ multiplex PCR was the method, and the copy in TCRdb shows in-frame clones only, minus some. The data show 3,000 to 3,500 clones, with roughly 65% seen just once and 17% held by the top ten. The sample comprised lymphocytes from the gut lamina propria. The V call is TRBV28, the J call TRBJ1-5, with TRBD1 matching 9 bases. This TCR was recovered from a woman aged 45-60 years without celiac disease. The CDR3 bases are TGTGCCAGCAGTTTATTAGGACAGGGGCATAGCAATCAGCCCCAGCATTTT. Translated, it gives CASSLLGQGHSNQPQHF.